This T cell receptor beta chain was identified in a study of CD4+ T cells in melanoma. Points from the study as a whole: Neoantigen-specific CD4+ T cells in melanoma reportedly had diverse differentiation states. A reported correlation linked neoantigen-specific CD4+ T cells to CD8+, macrophage and B cell function.

About this clone itself: Its antigen is unknown.

Measured with immunoSEQ multiplex PCR; TCRdb has only the in-frame clones, and not every one. Seen here are some 110,000 clones, around 92% observed once, and the top ten hold around 3%. The CDR3 is 14 amino acids. The germline CDR1 and CDR2 sequences are SGDLS and YYNGEE. V lost 0 bases to trimming and J lost 5 bases, with 10 bases between them. The V and J genes are TRBV9 and TRBJ2-3; no firm D call. The sequencing input was peripheral blood. The clonotype originates from a human donor with melanoma. The CDR3 loop is CASSVEGSGDTQYF. CDR3 coding DNA: TGTGCCAGCAGCGTAGAGGGCTCCGGAGATACGCAGTATTTT.